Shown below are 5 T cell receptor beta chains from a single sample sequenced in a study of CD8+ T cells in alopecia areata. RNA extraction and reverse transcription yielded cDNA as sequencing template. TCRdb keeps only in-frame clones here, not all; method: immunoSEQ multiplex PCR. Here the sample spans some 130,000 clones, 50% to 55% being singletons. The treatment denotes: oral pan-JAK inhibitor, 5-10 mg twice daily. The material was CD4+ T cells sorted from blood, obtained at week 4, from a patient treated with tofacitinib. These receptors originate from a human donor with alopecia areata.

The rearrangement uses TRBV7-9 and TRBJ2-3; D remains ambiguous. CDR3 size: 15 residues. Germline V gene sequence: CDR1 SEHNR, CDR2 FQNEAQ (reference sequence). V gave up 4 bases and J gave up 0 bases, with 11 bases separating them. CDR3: CASSSYKASTDTQYF. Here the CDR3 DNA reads TGTGCCAGCAGCTCCTACAAAGCTAGCACAGATACGCAGTATTTT.

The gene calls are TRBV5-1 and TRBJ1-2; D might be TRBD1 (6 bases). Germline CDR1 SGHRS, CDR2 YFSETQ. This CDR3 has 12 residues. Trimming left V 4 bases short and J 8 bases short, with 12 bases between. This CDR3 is CASSSDRLGYTF. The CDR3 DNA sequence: TGCGCCAGCAGCAGCGACAGGTTAGGCTACACCTTC.

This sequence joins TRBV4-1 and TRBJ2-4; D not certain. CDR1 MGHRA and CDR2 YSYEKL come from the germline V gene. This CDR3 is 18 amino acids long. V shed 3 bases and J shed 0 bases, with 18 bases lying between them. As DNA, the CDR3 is TGCGCCAGCAGCCAGCCTGGACGGACCTCCGGAGCCAAAAACATTCAGTACTTC. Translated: CASSQPGRTSGAKNIQYF.

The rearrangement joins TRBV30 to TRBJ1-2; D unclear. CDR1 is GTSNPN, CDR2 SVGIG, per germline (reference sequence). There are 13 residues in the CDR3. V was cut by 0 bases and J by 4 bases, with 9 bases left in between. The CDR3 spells CAWSVGLSYGYTF. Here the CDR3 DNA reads TGTGCCTGGAGTGTAGGGTTGTCCTATGGCTACACCTTC.

CDR3 amino acids: CASAGRVSGANVLTF. The CDR3 bases are TGTGCCAGCGCGGGCAGGGTTTCTGGGGCCAACGTCCTGACTTTC. V and J are TRBV6-5 and TRBJ2-6, with D perhaps being TRBD1 or TRBD2 (5 bases each). The ends were cut back, 8 bases at V and 1 base at J, with 12 bases in the middle. In germline, CDR1 is MNHEY, CDR2 SVGAGI. This CDR3 has 15 amino acids.